This entry lists 14 T cell receptor beta chains sequenced from one sample in a study of T cells after yellow fever vaccination. TCRdb ran MiXCR on the 5' RACE reads and lists one entry per CDR3 protein. The sample carries some 23,000 distinct CDR3 sequences, roughly 3.3% recorded once. The sequencing used PBMCs, either bulk or a sorted T-cell subset (CD4+, CD8+, memory, or dextramer-sorted; not recorded which), collected roughly seven weeks after the first yellow fever vaccination. These receptors originate from a man younger than 35 who received the YFV17D yellow fever vaccine.

This clonotype came up many times. The genes are TRBV20-1 and TRBJ1-1; D is perhaps TRBD1 (5 bases). CDR3 length: 15 amino acids. Trimming took off 1 base at V and 4 bases at J, with 16 bases between the two ends. Germline CDR1 reads DFQATT; CDR2 reads SNEGSKA (reference sequence). CDR3 residues: CSARALLRGGTEAFF. In nucleotides, the CDR3 is TGCAGTGCTAGAGCCCTTCTTCGGGGGGGCACTGAAGCTTTCTTT.

Comments on this clonotype: An end of the junction differs from the germline gene, which may be a read error. The rearrangement joins TRBV12-3 or TRBV12-4 to TRBJ1-6; D not resolved. CDR3 size: 18 residues. The CDR3 region is CAISLLFGGSSYNSPLHF. The DNA for the CDR3 is TGTGCCATCAGTTTATTGTTCGGCGGGAGCTCCTATAATTCACCCCTCCACTTT.

This clonotype was seen many times. The chain links TRBV2 to TRBJ2-2; D is tentatively TRBD1 or TRBD2 (5 bases each). The CDR3 runs 15 residues. Germline V lookup: CDR1 SNHLY, CDR2 FYNNEI. The V end was cut by 6 bases, the J end by 6 bases, with 17 bases between. For the CDR3, the DNA is TGTGCCAGCAGCTTGCTCGGGGCCCTGCCCGGGGAGCTGTTTTTT. This codes for CASSLLGALPGELFF.

This clonotype was counted many times. CDR3 sequence: CASSSEGGSNTIYF. The CDR3 region has the DNA TGTGCCAGCAGCTCGGAGGGGGGGAGTAACACCATATATTTT. J is TRBJ1-3 and V is TRBV5-4; maybe TRBD1 (6 bases). The length of the CDR3 is 14 residues. Germline V CDR1 and CDR2: SGHNT, YYREEE (reference sequence). With 3 bases removed from V and 7 bases from J, the gap between germline ends came to 14 bases.

This clonotype showed up many times. This sequence joins TRBV3-1 and TRBJ2-3; tentative D call: TRBD1 (5 bases). Trimming removed 6 bases from V and 6 bases from J, with 7 bases in between. Germline CDR1 and CDR2: LGHDT and YNNKEL (reference sequence). This CDR3 region has 11 residues. The DNA of the CDR3 is TGTGCCAGCAGTCAGGGCGATACGCAGTATTTT. It codes for CASSQGDTQYF.

There are many counts of this clonotype. V and J are TRBV27 and TRBJ2-4; tentatively, D is TRBD2 (5 bases). This CDR3 has 14 amino acids. The germline V gene has CDR1 MNHEY and CDR2 SMNVEV (reference sequence). The V end was cut by 4 bases, the J end by 7 bases, with 14 bases between. CDR3 sequence reads: CASSSRTSGNIQYF. The CDR3 bases are TGTGCCAGCAGTTCGAGGACTTCGGGGAACATTCAGTACTTC.

This clonotype appeared many times. V and J are TRBV7-3 and TRBJ1-6; D is ambiguous. The CDR3 consists of 13 residues. Germline-derived CDR1 and CDR2 are SGHTA and FQGTGA. Trimming took off 8 bases at V and 9 bases at J, with 14 bases between the two ends. This CDR3 is CASGSTEPSPLHF. The CDR3, as DNA: TGTGCCAGCGGGAGCACGGAACCTTCACCCCTCCACTTT.

This clonotype has ten or more counts. CDR3 bases: TGTGCCAGCAGCACCGGGACAGGGGGCGATCAGCCCCAGCATTTT. It codes for CASSTGTGGDQPQHF. The rearrangement uses TRBV12-3 or TRBV12-4 and TRBJ1-5, with 12 bases aligning to TRBD1. The CDR3 sequence is 15 residues long. V dropped 6 bases and J dropped 5; count of bases not matched to a gene: 5.

This clonotype has a count of ten or more. The chain carries TRBV20-1 and TRBJ1-3, with 8 positions matching TRBD1. CDR1 is DFQATT and CDR2 is SNEGSKA in the germline V gene (reference sequence). V lost 7 bases to trimming and J lost 3 bases; unmatched junction nucleotides: 8. The CDR3 runs 14 residues. The CDR3 DNA sequence: TGCAGTGTCCCGGACAGGGCAATTGGAAACACCATATATTTT. Translated: CSVPDRAIGNTIYF.

This clonotype showed up many times. The chain employs TRBV6-5 and TRBJ2-3; a weak D match, TRBD2 (7 bases). The V gene lost 0 bases and the J gene lost 10 bases, with 23 bases spanning the gap. Germline assignment: CDR1 MNHEY and CDR2 SVGAGI. This CDR3 region has 17 residues. CDR3 bases: TGTGCCAGCAGTTACTCGAGTCCAGGGGAGGGCCGCGGGTCGCAGTATTTT. It encodes CASSYSSPGEGRGSQYF.

This clonotype was counted at least ten times. The J gene is TRBJ2-5, the V gene TRBV5-1; 7 nucleotides line up with TRBD2. The CDR3 covers 15 residues. CDR1 and CDR2 from the germline V gene are SGHRS and YFSETQ. J gave up 4 bases and V 4 bases, and 10 bases lay outside the gene matches. Here the CDR3 reads CASSLLGSGVETQYF. CDR3 DNA: TGCGCCAGCAGCCTGCTGGGGAGCGGGGTAGAGACCCAGTACTTC.

The chain links TRBV3-1 to TRBJ2-1; 8 nucleotides match TRBD2. This CDR3 has 17 residues. J was trimmed by 2 bases and V by 1 base; bases with no gene match: 7. Germline values: CDR1 LGHDT, CDR2 YNNKEL (reference sequence). The chain's CDR3 is CASSQAPGAGAYNEQFF. CDR3 coding DNA: TGTGCCAGCAGCCAAGCTCCGGGAGCGGGGGCCTACAATGAGCAGTTCTTC.

The sample holds many counts of this clonotype. The chain carries TRBV6-1 and TRBJ2-5; no reliable D call. The CDR3 runs to 14 residues. Trimming left V 6 bases short and J 0 bases short, with 11 bases between. Germline V gene lookup returns CDR1 MNHNS and CDR2 SASEGT. This CDR3 reads CASSPTTYQETQYF. The CDR3 DNA reads as TGTGCCAGCAGCCCCACTACATACCAAGAGACCCAGTACTTC.

This clonotype was counted many times. The genes are TRBV10-3 and TRBJ2-3, with D tentatively TRBD2 (5 bases). The V gene lost 9 bases and the J gene lost 5 bases, with 15 bases spanning the gap. Germline CDR1 is ENHRY and CDR2 is SYGVKD. The length of the CDR3 is 13 residues. The CDR3 coding sequence is TGTGCCATTCGGACGGCTCGGGAAGATACGCAGTATTTT. Encoded protein: CAIRTAREDTQYF.